The T cell receptor beta chain under discussion was sequenced for a study of T cell responses to AZD1222 COVID-19 vaccine. With V trimmed by 7 bases and J by 9 bases, 2 bases remained unmatched. CDR1 is SQVTM, CDR2 ANQGSEA, per germline. This CDR3 has 12 residues. Assay used: immunoSEQ multiplex PCR; TCRdb lists only in-frame clones, some missing. The repertoire holds tens of thousands of clones, with roughly nine tenths as singletons. The rearrangement links TRBV29-1 to TRBJ2-1; 14 nucleotides align to TRBD2. Sequencing used peripheral blood, obtained on day 0 of AZD1222 vaccination. The clonotype originates from an adult in good health. This chain's CDR3 is CSGGLAGAEQFF. The CDR3 nucleotides are TGCAGCGGGGGACTAGCGGGAGCTGAGCAGTTCTTC.